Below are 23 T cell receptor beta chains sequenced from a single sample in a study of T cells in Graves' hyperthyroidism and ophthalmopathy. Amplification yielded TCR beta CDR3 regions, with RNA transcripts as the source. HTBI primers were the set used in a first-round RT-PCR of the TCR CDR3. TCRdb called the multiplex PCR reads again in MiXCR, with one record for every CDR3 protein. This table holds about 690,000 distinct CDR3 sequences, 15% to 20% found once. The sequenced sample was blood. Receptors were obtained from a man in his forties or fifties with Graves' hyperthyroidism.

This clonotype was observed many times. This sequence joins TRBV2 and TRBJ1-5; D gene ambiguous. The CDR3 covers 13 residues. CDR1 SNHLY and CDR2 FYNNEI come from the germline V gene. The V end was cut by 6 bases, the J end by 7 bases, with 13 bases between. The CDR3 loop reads CASRVGLTQPQHF. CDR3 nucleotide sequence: TGTGCCAGCAGGGTTGGGCTTACCCAGCCCCAGCATTTT. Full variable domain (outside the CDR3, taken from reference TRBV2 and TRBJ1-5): EPEVTQTPSHQVTQMGQEVILRCVPISNHLYFYWYRQILGQKVEFLVSFYNNEISEKSEIFDDQFSVERPDGSNFTLKIRSTKLEDSAMYFCASRVGLTQPQHFGDGTRLSIL.

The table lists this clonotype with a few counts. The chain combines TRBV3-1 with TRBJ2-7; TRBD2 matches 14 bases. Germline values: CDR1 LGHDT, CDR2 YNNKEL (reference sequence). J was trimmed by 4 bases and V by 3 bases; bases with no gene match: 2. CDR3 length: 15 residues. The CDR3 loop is CASSHRTSGRYEQYF. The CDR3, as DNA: TGTGCCAGCAGCCACCGGACTAGCGGGAGGTACGAGCAGTACTTC.

Here the CDR3 reads CSVLGQRFDEQFF. Written as DNA, the CDR3 is TGCAGTGTCTTGGGACAGCGGTTTGACGAGCAGTTCTTC. This chain links TRBV20-1 with TRBJ2-1, with TRBD1 matching 7 bases. The germline V gene has CDR1 DFQATT and CDR2 SNEGSKA (reference sequence). This CDR3 comprises 13 residues. Trimming took 7 bases from V and 10 from J; bases not matched to a gene: 13.

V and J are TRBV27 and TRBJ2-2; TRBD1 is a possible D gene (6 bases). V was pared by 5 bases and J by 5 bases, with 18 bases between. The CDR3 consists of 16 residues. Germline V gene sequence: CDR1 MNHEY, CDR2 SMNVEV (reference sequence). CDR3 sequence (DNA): TGTGCCAGCAGTCTAAGGCAGGGGACGCAAACCGGGGAGCTGTTTTTT. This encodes CASSLRQGTQTGELFF.

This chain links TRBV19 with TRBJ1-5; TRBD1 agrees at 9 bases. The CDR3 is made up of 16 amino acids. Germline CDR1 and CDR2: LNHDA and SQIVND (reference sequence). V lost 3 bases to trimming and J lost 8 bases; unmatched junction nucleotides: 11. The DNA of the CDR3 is TGTGCCAGTAGTATTTCCCCGGGACAGGGCACGGAGCCCCAGCATTTT. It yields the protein CASSISPGQGTEPQHF. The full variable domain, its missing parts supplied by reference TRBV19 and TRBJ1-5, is DGGITQSPKYLFRKEGQNVTLSCEQNLNHDAMYWYRQDPGQGLRLIYYSQIVNDFQKGDIAEGYSVSREKKESFPLTVTSAQKNPTAFYLCASSISPGQGTEPQHFGDGTRLSIL.

The CDR3 loop is CAGEQGANYGYTF. CDR3 sequence (DNA): TGTGCCGGCGAACAGGGAGCTAACTATGGCTACACCTTC. The V call is TRBV6-1, the J call TRBJ1-2; D might be TRBD1 (6 bases). V lost 11 bases, J lost 0 bases, and 13 bases lay in between. In germline, CDR1 is MNHNS, CDR2 SASEGT. The CDR3 covers 13 residues.

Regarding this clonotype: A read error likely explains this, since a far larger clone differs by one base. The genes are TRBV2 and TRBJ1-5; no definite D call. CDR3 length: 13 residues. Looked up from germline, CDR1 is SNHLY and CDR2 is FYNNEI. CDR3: CASSLGPNQPQRF. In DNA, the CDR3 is TGTGCCAGCAGTCTGGGCCCCAATCAGCCCCAGCGTTTT.

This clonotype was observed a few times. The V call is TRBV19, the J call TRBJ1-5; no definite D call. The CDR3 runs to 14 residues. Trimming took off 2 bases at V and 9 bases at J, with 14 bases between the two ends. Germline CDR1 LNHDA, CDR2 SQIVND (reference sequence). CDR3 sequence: CASSITTGIRPQHF. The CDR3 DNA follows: TGTGCCAGTAGTATAACGACGGGGATACGGCCCCAGCATTTT.

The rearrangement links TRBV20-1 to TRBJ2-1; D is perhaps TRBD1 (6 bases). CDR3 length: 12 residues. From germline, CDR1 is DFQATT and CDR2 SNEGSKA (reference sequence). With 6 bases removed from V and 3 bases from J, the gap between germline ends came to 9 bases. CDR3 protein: CSAQGSYNEQFF. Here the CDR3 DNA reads TGCAGTGCCCAGGGGAGCTACAATGAGCAGTTCTTC.

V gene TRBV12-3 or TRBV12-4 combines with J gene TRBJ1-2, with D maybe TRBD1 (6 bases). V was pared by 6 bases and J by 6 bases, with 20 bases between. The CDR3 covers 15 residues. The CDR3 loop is CASSPLRDTFHGYTF. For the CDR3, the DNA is TGTGCCAGCAGCCCTCTCCGGGACACGTTCCATGGCTACACCTTC.

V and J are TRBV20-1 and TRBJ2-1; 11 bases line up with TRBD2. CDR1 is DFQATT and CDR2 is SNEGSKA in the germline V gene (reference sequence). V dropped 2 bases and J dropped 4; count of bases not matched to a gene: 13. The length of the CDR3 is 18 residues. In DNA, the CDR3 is TGCAGTGCTAGATCCTATTTTCCGACTAGCGGGGTATACAATGAGCAGTTCTTC. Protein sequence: CSARSYFPTSGVYNEQFF.

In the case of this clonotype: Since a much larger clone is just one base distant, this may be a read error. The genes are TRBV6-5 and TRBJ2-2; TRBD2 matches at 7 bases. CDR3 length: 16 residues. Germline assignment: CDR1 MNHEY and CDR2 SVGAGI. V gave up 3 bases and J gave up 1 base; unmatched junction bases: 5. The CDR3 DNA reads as TGTGCCAGCAGTTATCGAGCGGGACTGAACACCGGGGAGCTGTTTTTT. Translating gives CASSYRAGLNTGELFF.

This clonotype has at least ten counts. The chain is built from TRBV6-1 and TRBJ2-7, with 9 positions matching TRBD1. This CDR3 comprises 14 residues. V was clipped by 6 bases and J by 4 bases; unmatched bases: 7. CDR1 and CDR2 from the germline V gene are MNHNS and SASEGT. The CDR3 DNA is TGTGCCAGCAGGCTTACAGGGGGCGCGTACGAGCAGTACTTC. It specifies CASRLTGGAYEQYF.

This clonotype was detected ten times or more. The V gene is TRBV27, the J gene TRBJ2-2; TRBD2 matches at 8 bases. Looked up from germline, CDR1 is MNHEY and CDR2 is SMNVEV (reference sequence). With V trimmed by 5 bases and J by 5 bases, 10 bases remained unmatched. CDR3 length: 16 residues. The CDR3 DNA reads TGTGCCAGCAGTAACCCACCTGGCGGGAGGACCGGGGAGCTGTTTTTT. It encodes CASSNPPGGRTGELFF.

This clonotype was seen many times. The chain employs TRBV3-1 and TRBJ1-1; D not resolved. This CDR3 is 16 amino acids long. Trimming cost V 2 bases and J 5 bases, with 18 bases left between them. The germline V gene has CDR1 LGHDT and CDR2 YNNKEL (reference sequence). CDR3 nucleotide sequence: TGTGCCAGCAGCCAACACTCCGGATACGCTGGGACTGAAGCTTTCTTT. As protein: CASSQHSGYAGTEAFF. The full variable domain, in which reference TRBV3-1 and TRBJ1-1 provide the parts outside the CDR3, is DTAVSQTPKYLVTQMGNDKSIKCEQNLGHDTMYWYKQDSKKFLKIMFSYNNKELIINETVPNRFSPKSPDKAHLNLHINSLELGDSAVYFCASSQHSGYAGTEAFFGQGTRLTVV.

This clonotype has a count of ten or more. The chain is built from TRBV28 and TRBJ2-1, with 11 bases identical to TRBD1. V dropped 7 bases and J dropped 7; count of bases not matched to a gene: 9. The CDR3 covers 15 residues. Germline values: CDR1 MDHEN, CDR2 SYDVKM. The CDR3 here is CASTLGQGAENEQFF. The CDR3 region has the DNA TGTGCCAGCACCTTAGGACAGGGGGCCGAAAATGAGCAGTTCTTC. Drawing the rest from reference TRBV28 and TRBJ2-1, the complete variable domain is DVKVTQSSRYLVKRTGEKVFLECVQDMDHENMFWYRQDPGLGLRLIYFSYDVKMKEKGDIPEGYSVSREKKERFSLILESASTNQTSMYLCASTLGQGAENEQFFGPGTRLTVL.

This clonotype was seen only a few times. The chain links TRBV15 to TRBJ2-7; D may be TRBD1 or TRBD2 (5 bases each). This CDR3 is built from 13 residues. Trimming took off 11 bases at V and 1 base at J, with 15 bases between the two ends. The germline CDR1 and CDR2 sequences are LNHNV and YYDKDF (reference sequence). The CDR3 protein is CAVWDGESYEQYF. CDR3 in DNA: TGTGCCGTCTGGGACGGCGAATCCTACGAGCAGTACTTC.

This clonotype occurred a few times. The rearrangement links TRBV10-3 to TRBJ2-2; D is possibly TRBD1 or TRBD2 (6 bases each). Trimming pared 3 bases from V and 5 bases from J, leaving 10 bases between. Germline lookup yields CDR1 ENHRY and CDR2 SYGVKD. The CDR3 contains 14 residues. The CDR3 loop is CAISEGGGTGELFF. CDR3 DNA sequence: TGTGCCATCAGTGAAGGAGGGGGGACCGGGGAGCTGTTTTTT.

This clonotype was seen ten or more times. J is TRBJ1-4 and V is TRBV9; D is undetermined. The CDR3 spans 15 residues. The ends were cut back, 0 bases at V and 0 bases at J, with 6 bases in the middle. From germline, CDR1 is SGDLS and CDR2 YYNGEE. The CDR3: CASSVGAATNEKLFF. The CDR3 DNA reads TGTGCCAGCAGCGTAGGGGCAGCAACTAATGAAAAACTGTTTTTT.

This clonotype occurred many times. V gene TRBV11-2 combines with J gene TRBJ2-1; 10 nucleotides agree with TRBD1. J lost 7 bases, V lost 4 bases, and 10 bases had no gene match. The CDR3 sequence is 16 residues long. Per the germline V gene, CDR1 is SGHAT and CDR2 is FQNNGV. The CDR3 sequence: CASSSIAGTGANEQFF. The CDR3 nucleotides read TGTGCCAGCAGCTCCATAGCCGGGACAGGGGCAAATGAGCAGTTCTTC.

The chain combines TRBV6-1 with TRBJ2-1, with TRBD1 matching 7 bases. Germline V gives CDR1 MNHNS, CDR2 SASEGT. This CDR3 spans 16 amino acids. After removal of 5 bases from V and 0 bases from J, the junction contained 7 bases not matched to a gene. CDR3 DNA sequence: TGTGCCAGCAGTCCTCGACAGGGCAGCTCCTACAATGAGCAGTTCTTC. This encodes CASSPRQGSSYNEQFF.

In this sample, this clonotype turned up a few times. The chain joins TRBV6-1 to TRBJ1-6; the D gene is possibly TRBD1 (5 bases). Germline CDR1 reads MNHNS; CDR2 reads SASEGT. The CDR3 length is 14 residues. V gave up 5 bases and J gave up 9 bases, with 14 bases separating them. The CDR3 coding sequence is TGTGCCAGCAGTTGGGACCTTCGGGGTTCACCCCTCCACTTT. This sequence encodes CASSWDLRGSPLHF.

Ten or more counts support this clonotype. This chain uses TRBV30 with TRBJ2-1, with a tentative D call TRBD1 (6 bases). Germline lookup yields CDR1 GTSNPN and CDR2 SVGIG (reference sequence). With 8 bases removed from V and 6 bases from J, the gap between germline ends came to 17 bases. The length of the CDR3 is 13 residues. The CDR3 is CAHARGAGNEQFF. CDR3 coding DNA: TGTGCCCACGCCAGGGGCGCAGGCAATGAGCAGTTCTTC. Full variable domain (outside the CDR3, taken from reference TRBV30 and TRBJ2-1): SQTIHQWPATLVQPVGSPLSLECTVEGTSNPNLYWYRQAAGRGLQLLFYSVGIGQISSEVPQNLSASRPQDRQFILSSKKLLLSDSGFYLCAHARGAGNEQFFGPGTRLTVL.